In its sample, the clone carrying this T cell receptor (beta chain) was seen many times. Its antigen remains unknown. The data derive from a study of response to subunit inactivated influenza vaccine. Study outcomes and limitations: The authors proposed limited new T cell recruitment per seasonal influenza vaccination.

In TCRdb, the RT-PCR reads were re-called with MiXCR into one record per CDR3 protein. The sample carries over 650,000 distinct CDR3 sequences, 18% recorded once. CDR3 length equals 12 residues. Germline V CDR1 and CDR2: SEHNR, FQNEAQ (reference sequence). V lost 0 bases, J lost 5 bases, and 2 bases lay in between. The V gene is TRBV7-9, the J gene TRBJ2-1; D unclear. The receptor comes from a man aged 45-65 years who received an inactivated influenza vaccine. Sequences were derived from PBMCs from blood, sampled roughly 5 days after vaccination. The CDR3 spells CASSLANNEQFF. CDR3 in DNA: TGTGCCAGCAGCTTAGCAAACAATGAGCAGTTCTTC.